The clone carrying this TCR beta chain was found many times. This record comes from a study of neurological immune-mediated disorders. The CDR3 totals 14 residues. Unmatched junction bases numbered 9, after V lost 5 bases and J lost 8 bases. CDR1 is SGHDT, CDR2 YYEEEE, per germline. TCRdb reprocessed the 5' RACE reads via MiXCR and lists one record per CDR3 protein. This sample has tens of thousands of distinct CDR3 sequences, with about 14% found just once. The source of this sequence is a woman between 45 and 65 years old with HTLV-1-associated myelopathy (HAM/TSP). Sequencing used PBMCs. V and J are TRBV5-6 and TRBJ2-1, with 8 positions matching TRBD1. The CDR3 loop is CASSRETTGDEQFF. CDR3 nucleotide sequence: TGTGCCAGCAGTCGGGAAACGACAGGGGATGAGCAGTTCTTC. Full variable domain (remainder filled in from reference TRBV5-6 and TRBJ2-1): DAGVTQSPTHLIKTRGQQVTLRCSPKSGHDTVSWYQQALGQGPQFIFQYYEEEERQRGNFPDRFSGHQFPNYSSELNVNALLLGDSALYLCASSRETTGDEQFFGPGTRLTVL.